This TCR beta chain derives from a study of shared clonotypes between healthy human individuals. About the research overall: Three plates were used per donor for CD4 naive, three for CD4 memory, two for CD8 naive and one for CD8 memory.

How the authors handled the data: Filtering differed, since immunoSEQ gave only junction sequences and no quality scores. TCRdb's copy holds only in-frame clones and misses some; the assay was immunoSEQ multiplex PCR. V and J calls and clone size are copied from that table; D and trimming were computed from the DNA. The table shows about 2.1 million clones, with approximately 94% occurring only once. Naivety among CD8 cells was defined by CD45RO negativity and positive CCR7 selection, thereby excluding terminally differentiated effector memory CD45RA+ cells. The CDR3 consists of 18 residues. J lost 0 bases, V lost 1 base, and 12 bases had no gene match. Germline V gene data show CDR1 as SQVTM and CDR2 as ANQGSEA.

The sequence was obtained from a man aged 18 to 29 in good health. Some clones in this sample may be carry-over from other donors' samples. Material for sequencing was naive CD8+ T cells from PBMCs. The chain recombines TRBV29-1 with TRBJ2-7, with 10 bases that match TRBD2. The CDR3 DNA sequence: TGCAGCGTTGAAGTTTTTAAAAAGCGGGAGGGCCTCTCCTACGAGCAGTACTTC. Protein sequence: CSVEVFKKREGLSYEQYF.